Listed below are T cell receptor beta chains from one sample, sequenced in a study of cytomegalovirus exposure and HLA in healthy donors. TCRdb's table, derived via immunoSEQ multiplex PCR, lists solely in-frame clones and lacks some. Here the sample spans more than 80,000 clones, roughly 77% being singletons. The specimen sequenced was PBMCs. These receptors came from a man in his 60s in good health and CMV-seronegative. The CDR3 runs from the conserved cysteine through the conserved F or W.

J,V,CDR3
TRBJ1-1,TRBV10-3,CAISEGGADTEAFF
TRBJ1-5,TRBV23-1,CASSRSAEDQPQHF
TRBJ2-1,TRBV9,CASSVEGASSYNEQFF
TRBJ2-7,TRBV5-5,CASSWGTGSYEQYF
TRBJ2-3,TRBV9,CASSVRQEVTDTQYF
TRBJ2-1,TRBV11-2,CASSLVLRSYNEQFF
TRBJ1-1,TRBV4-1,CASSHLGNTEAFF
TRBJ2-1,TRBV19,CASSIGAGVGEQFF
TRBJ2-7,TRBV6-6,CASSRGTYEQYF
TRBJ2-3,TRBV23-1,CASSQSCQGADTQYF
TRBJ1-2,TRBV6-1,CASSEAGTTYGYTF
TRBJ2-2,TRBV4-1,CASSGRKRGAPGELFF
TRBJ1-1,TRBV7-9,CSSSSPAVRGRDTEAFF
TRBJ1-1,TRBV6-5,CASSSYRGSLGTEAFF
TRBJ1-5,TRBV7-9,CSSSPPTGGGNQPQHF
TRBJ2-3,TRBV11-2,CASSSDDRGGTDTQYF